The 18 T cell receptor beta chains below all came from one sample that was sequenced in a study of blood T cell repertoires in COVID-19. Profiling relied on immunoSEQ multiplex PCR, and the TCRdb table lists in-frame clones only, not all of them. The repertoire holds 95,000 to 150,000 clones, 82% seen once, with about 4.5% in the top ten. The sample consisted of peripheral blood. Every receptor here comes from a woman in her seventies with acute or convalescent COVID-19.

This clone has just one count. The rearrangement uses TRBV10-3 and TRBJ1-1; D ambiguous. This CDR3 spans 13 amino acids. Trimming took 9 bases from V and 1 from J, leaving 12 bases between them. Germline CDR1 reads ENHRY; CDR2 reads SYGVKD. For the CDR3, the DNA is TGTGCCATGAGGCTTTCGGCGAACACTGAAGCTTTCTTT. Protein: CAMRLSANTEAFF.

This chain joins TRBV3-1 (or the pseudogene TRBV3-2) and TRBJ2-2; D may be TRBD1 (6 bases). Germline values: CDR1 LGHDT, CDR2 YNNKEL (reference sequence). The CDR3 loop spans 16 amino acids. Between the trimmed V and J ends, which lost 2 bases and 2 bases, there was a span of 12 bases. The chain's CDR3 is CASSQPRQDNTGELFF. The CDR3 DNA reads TGTGCCAGCAGCCAACCAAGACAGGATAACACCGGGGAGCTGTTTTTT.

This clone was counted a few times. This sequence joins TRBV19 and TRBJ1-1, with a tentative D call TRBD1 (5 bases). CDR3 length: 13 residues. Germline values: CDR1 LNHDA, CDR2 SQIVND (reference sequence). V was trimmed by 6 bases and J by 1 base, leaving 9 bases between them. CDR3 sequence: CASRNQGNTEAFF. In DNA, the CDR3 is TGTGCCAGTAGAAACCAGGGGAACACTGAAGCTTTCTTT. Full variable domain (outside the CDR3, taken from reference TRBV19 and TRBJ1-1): DGGITQSPKYLFRKEGQNVTLSCEQNLNHDAMYWYRQDPGQGLRLIYYSQIVNDFQKGDIAEGYSVSREKKESFPLTVTSAQKNPTAFYLCASRNQGNTEAFFGQGTRLTVV.

The CDR3 coding sequence is TGTGCCAGTAGTAATCAGGGGGACACAGATACGCAGTATTTT. Protein product: CASSNQGDTDTQYF. The chain combines TRBV19 with TRBJ2-3, with 7 positions matching TRBD1. The CDR3 spans 14 residues. Germline V gene lookup returns CDR1 LNHDA and CDR2 SQIVND (reference sequence). V gave up 4 bases and J gave up 2 bases; unmatched junction bases: 3.

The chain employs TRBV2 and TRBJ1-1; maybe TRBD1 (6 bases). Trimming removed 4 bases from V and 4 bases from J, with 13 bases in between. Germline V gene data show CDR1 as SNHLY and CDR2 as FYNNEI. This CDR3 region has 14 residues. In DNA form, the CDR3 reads TGTGCCAGCAGTGTACAGGGAGTTGGCACTGAAGCTTTCTTT. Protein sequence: CASSVQGVGTEAFF. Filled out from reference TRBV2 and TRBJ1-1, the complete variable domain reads EPEVTQTPSHQVTQMGQEVILRCVPISNHLYFYWYRQILGQKVEFLVSFYNNEISEKSEIFDDQFSVERPDGSNFTLKIRSTKLEDSAMYFCASSVQGVGTEAFFGQGTRLTVV.

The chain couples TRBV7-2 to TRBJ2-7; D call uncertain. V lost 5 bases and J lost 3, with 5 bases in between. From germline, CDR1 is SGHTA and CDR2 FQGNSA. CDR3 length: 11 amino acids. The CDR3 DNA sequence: TGTGCCAGCAGCCTTAACTACGAGCAGTACTTC. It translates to CASSLNYEQYF.

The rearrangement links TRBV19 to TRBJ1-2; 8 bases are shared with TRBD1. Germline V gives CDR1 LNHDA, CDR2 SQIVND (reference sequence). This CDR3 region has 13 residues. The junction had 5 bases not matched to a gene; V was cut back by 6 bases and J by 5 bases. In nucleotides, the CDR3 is TGTGCCAGTAGACCAGGGGGCCAGTATGGCTACACCTTC. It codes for CASRPGGQYGYTF.

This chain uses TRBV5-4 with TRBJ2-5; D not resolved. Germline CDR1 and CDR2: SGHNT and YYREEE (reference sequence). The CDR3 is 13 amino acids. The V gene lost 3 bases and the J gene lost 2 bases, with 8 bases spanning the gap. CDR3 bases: TGTGCCAGCAGCTACGCGGCACAAGAGACCCAGTACTTC. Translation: CASSYAAQETQYF.

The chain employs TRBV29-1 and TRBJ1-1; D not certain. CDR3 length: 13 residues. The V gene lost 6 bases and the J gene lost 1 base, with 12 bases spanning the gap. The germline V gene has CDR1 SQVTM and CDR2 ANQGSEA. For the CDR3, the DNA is TGCAGCGTAAACGACATCCGGAACACTGAAGCTTTCTTT. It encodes CSVNDIRNTEAFF.

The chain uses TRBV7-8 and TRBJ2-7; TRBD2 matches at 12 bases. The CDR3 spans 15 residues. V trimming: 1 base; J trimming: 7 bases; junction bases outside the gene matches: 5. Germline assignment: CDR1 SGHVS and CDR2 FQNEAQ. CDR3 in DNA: TGTGCCAGCAGCTTAGTGACTAGCGGGGGTGGGGAGCAGTACTTC. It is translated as CASSLVTSGGGEQYF.

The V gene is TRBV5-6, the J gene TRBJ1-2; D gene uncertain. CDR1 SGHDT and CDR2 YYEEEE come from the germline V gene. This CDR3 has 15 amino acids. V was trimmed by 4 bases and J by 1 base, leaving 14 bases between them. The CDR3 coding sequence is TGTGCCAGCAGCATACTTCCCGTCGTTAACTATGGCTACACCTTC. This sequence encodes CASSILPVVNYGYTF.

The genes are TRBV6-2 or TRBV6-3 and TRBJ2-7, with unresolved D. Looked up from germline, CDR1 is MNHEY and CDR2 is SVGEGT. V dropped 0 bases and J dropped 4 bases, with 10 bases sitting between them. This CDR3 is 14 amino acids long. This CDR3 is CASSYSSKTYEQYV. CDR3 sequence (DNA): TGTGCCAGCAGTTACTCCTCAAAAACTTACGAGCAGTACGTC.

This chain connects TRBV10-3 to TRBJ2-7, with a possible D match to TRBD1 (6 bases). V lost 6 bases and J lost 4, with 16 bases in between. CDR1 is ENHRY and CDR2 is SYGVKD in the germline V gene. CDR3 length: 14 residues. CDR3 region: CAIRNGTKEYEQYF. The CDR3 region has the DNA TGTGCCATCAGAAACGGGACAAAAGAGTACGAGCAGTACTTC.

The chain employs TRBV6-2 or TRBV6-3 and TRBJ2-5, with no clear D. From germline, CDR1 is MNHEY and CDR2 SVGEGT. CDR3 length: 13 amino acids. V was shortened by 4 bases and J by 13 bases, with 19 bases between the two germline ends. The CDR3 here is CASSFIIEALLYF. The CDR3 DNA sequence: TGTGCCAGCAGTTTTATCATCGAAGCCCTCCTGTACTTC.

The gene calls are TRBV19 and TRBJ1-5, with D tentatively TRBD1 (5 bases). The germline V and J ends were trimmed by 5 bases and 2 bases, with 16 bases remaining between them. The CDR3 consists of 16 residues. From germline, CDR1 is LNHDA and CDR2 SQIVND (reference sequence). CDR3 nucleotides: TGTGCCAGTAGTCCAAACGGGGGTAATGGCAATCAGCCCCAGCATTTT. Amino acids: CASSPNGGNGNQPQHF.

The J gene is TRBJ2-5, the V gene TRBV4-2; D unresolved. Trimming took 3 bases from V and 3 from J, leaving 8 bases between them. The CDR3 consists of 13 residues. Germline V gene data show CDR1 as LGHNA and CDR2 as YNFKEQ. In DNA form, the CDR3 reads TGTGCCAGCAGCCATGATACAGAAGAGACCCAGTACTTC. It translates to CASSHDTEETQYF.

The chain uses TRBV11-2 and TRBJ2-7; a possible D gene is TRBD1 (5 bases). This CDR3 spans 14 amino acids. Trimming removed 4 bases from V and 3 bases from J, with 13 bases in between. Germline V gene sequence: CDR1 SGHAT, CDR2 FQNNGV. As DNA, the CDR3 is TGTGCCAGCAGCTCCATGGTAGGGGTCTACGAGCAGTACTTC. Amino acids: CASSSMVGVYEQYF.

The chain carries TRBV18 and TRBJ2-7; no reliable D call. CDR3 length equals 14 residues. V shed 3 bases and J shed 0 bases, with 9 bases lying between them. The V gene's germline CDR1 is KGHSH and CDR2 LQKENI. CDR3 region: CASSPQSDSYEQYF. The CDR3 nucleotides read TGTGCCAGCTCACCTCAGTCAGACTCCTACGAGCAGTACTTC.